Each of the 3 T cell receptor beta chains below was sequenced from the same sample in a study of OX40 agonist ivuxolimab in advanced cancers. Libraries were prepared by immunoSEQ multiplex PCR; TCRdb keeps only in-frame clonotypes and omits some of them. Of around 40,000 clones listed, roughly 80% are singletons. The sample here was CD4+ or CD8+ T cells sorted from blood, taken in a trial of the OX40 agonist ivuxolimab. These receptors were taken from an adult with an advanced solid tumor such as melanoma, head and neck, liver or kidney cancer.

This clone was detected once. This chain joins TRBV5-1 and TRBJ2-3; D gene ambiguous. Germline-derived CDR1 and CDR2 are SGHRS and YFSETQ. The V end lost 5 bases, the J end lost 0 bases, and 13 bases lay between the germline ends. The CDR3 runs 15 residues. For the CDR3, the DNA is TGCGCCAGCAGTGCAAAGGGAACTAGCACAGATACGCAGTATTTT. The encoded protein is CASSAKGTSTDTQYF.

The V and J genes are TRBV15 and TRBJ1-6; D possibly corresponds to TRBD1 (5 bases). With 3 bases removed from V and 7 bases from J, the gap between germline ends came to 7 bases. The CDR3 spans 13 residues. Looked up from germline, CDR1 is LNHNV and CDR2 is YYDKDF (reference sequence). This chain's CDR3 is CATSSQGNSPLHF. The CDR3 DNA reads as TGTGCCACCAGCAGCCAGGGAAATTCACCCCTCCACTTT.

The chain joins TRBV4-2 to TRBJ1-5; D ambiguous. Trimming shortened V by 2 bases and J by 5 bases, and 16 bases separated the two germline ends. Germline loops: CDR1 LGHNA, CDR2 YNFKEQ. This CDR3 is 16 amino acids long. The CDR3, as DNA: TGTGCCAGCAGCCAAATGACCGGGGTTGGTTATCAGCCCCAGCATTTT. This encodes CASSQMTGVGYQPQHF.